A single sample gave rise to the 20 T cell receptor beta chains below, sequenced in a study of early T cells in non-severe SARS-CoV-2 infection. MiXCR, run by TCRdb on the 5' RACE reads, gives a single entry per CDR3 protein. The sample consists of some 34,000 distinct CDR3 sequences, approximately 4.4% of them appearing once. The specimen was whole blood. The receptors were gathered from an adult who was a healthcare worker with PCR-confirmed SARS-CoV-2 infection or an uninfected control (not recorded which).

This clonotype was seen many times. This chain links TRBV20-1 with TRBJ2-1, with 8 bases aligning to TRBD2. This CDR3 comprises 11 residues. V was clipped by 6 bases and J by 6 bases; unmatched bases: 1. The germline CDR1 and CDR2 sequences are DFQATT and SNEGSKA (reference sequence). The CDR3 is CSAAGGNEQFF. The CDR3 DNA is TGCAGTGCCGCGGGGGGCAATGAGCAGTTCTTC.

The rearrangement links TRBV28 to TRBJ1-6, with D perhaps matching TRBD1 (6 bases). The CDR3 sequence is 15 residues long. Trimming shortened V by 5 bases and J by 5 bases, and 13 bases separated the two germline ends. CDR1 and CDR2 from the germline V gene are MDHEN and SYDVKM. The CDR3 coding sequence is TGTGCCAGCAGTCCCCAGGACAGAAATAATTCACCCCTCCACTTT. It yields the protein CASSPQDRNNSPLHF.

This clonotype was detected many times. V usage is TRBV11-2 and J usage is TRBJ2-7; D not resolved. Germline CDR1 reads SGHAT; CDR2 reads FQNNGV. This CDR3 has 14 amino acids. The V gene lost 5 bases and the J gene lost 0 bases, with 11 bases spanning the gap. CDR3 residues: CASSNGGFSYEQYF. The CDR3 region has the DNA TGTGCCAGCAGCAACGGCGGCTTCTCCTACGAGCAGTACTTC.

There are many counts of this clonotype. This chain uses TRBV19 with TRBJ1-4; 7 bases fit TRBD1. The CDR3 consists of 15 residues. The germline V gene has CDR1 LNHDA and CDR2 SQIVND (reference sequence). After removal of 4 bases from V and 6 bases from J, the junction contained 8 bases not matched to a gene. In DNA form, the CDR3 reads TGTGCCAGTAGTAGCCTACAGGGGATTTATGAAAAACTGTTTTTT. Residues: CASSSLQGIYEKLFF. The variable domain in full, with the rest retrieved from reference TRBV19 and TRBJ1-4, is DGGITQSPKYLFRKEGQNVTLSCEQNLNHDAMYWYRQDPGQGLRLIYYSQIVNDFQKGDIAEGYSVSREKKESFPLTVTSAQKNPTAFYLCASSSLQGIYEKLFFGSGTQLSVL.

This clonotype was seen many times. This sequence joins TRBV4-3 and TRBJ1-2, with D possibly being TRBD1 (5 bases). Trimming left V 0 bases short and J 8 bases short, with 10 bases between. CDR3 length: 13 residues. The germline V gene has CDR1 LGHNA and CDR2 YSLEER. For the CDR3, the DNA is TGCGCCAGCAGCCAAGACCTGGGGGGAGGCTACACCTTC. It codes for CASSQDLGGGYTF.

The table lists this clonotype with many counts. The V and J genes are TRBV7-8 and TRBJ2-7; D may be TRBD1 (6 bases). This CDR3 has 18 residues. CDR1 SGHVS and CDR2 FQNEAQ come from the germline V gene. The V gene lost 5 bases and the J gene lost 2 bases, with 25 bases spanning the gap. The CDR3: CASSTHRIVGGPTYEQYF. Written as DNA, the CDR3 is TGTGCCAGCAGCACCCACCGTATCGTAGGGGGTCCAACCTACGAGCAGTACTTC.

This clonotype occurred many times. The chain employs TRBV5-1 and TRBJ2-5; D call uncertain. Trimming shortened V by 0 bases and J by 0 bases, and 6 bases separated the two germline ends. The CDR3 covers 14 residues. Germline loops: CDR1 SGHRS, CDR2 YFSETQ. The CDR3 sequence: CASSLASYQETQYF. Here the CDR3 DNA reads TGCGCCAGCAGCTTGGCCAGTTACCAAGAGACCCAGTACTTC.

This clonotype has just a few counts. The chain joins TRBV18 to TRBJ2-5; a possible D gene is TRBD2 (5 bases). V was shortened by 3 bases and J by 3 bases, with 8 bases between the two germline ends. This CDR3 region has 13 residues. Germline V gives CDR1 KGHSH, CDR2 LQKENI. The CDR3 spells CASSPGVEETQYF. CDR3 bases: TGTGCCAGCTCACCCGGGGTTGAAGAGACCCAGTACTTC.

At least ten counts were recorded for this clonotype. The V call is TRBV3-1, the J call TRBJ2-3, with D unclear. Germline loops: CDR1 LGHDT, CDR2 YNNKEL (reference sequence). This CDR3 has 15 amino acids. Trimming shortened V by 6 bases and J by 6 bases, and 19 bases separated the two germline ends. For the CDR3, the DNA is TGTGCCAGCAGTGCAGACCTCAGGCAAGTCGATACGCAGTATTTT. Its protein product is CASSADLRQVDTQYF.

This chain links TRBV20-1 with TRBJ1-5; maybe TRBD1 (6 bases). The CDR3 is 13 residues long. Germline V lookup: CDR1 DFQATT, CDR2 SNEGSKA (reference sequence). V was shortened by 1 base and J by 5 bases, with 9 bases between the two germline ends. The CDR3: CSARVRQDQPQHF. CDR3 nucleotide sequence: TGCAGTGCTAGAGTAAGACAGGATCAGCCCCAGCATTTT.

The rearrangement links TRBV20-1 to TRBJ1-6; D is unresolved. In germline, CDR1 is DFQATT, CDR2 SNEGSKA (reference sequence). CDR3 length: 15 residues. V lost 1 base, J lost 6 bases, and 13 bases lay in between. CDR3 sequence (DNA): TGCAGTGCTAGAGTTTCTGGGCGGACTAATTCACCCCTCCACTTT. This translates into CSARVSGRTNSPLHF.

In this sample, this clonotype turned up many times. This chain joins TRBV28 and TRBJ1-5, with D perhaps matching TRBD1 (6 bases). The CDR3 is 15 residues long. Germline values: CDR1 MDHEN, CDR2 SYDVKM. V was pared by 4 bases and J by 2 bases, with 12 bases between. The CDR3 coding sequence is TGTGCCAGCAGTTCCAGCGGGGGCGGCAATCAGCCCCAGCATTTT. Protein product: CASSSSGGGNQPQHF. Variable domain in full (rest from reference TRBV28 and TRBJ1-5): DVKVTQSSRYLVKRTGEKVFLECVQDMDHENMFWYRQDPGLGLRLIYFSYDVKMKEKGDIPEGYSVSREKKERFSLILESASTNQTSMYLCASSSSGGGNQPQHFGDGTRLSIL.

This clonotype was counted many times. V usage is TRBV7-8 and J usage is TRBJ1-1; D remains unclear. V lost 4 bases to trimming and J lost 7 bases, with 16 bases between them. The CDR3 length is 14 residues. Germline values: CDR1 SGHVS, CDR2 FQNEAQ. DNA for the CDR3: TGTGCCAGCAGCTCCTTGAACTCGTACGGTGAAGCTTTCTTT. This encodes CASSSLNSYGEAFF.

This clonotype has at least ten counts. The chain combines TRBV11-2 with TRBJ2-3; 7 bases line up with TRBD1. With V trimmed by 5 bases and J by 6 bases, 8 bases remained unmatched. CDR3 length equals 14 residues. CDR1 is SGHAT, CDR2 FQNNGV, per germline. CDR3 coding DNA: TGTGCCAGCAGCGTAGGGGGCCAGGTTGATACGCAGTATTTT. Its protein product is CASSVGGQVDTQYF.

The chain is built from TRBV29-1 and TRBJ1-1, with D tentatively TRBD1 (6 bases). Germline lookup yields CDR1 SQVTM and CDR2 ANQGSEA. The V gene lost 4 bases and the J gene lost 1 base, with 19 bases spanning the gap. The CDR3 contains 16 residues. The CDR3 DNA follows: TGCAGCGTTGGGGGATTGACTAGGACAGAGAACACTGAAGCTTTCTTT. It translates to CSVGGLTRTENTEAFF.

The rearrangement links TRBV30 to TRBJ1-6; D is ambiguous. V was clipped by 3 bases and J by 8 bases, with 11 bases between them. This CDR3 has 13 amino acids. Germline CDR1 GTSNPN, CDR2 SVGIG (reference sequence). CDR3 in amino acids: CAWSSDFDSPLHF. In DNA, the CDR3 is TGTGCCTGGAGCAGCGATTTCGATTCACCCCTCCACTTT.

This clonotype has a handful of counts. The chain is built from TRBV7-6 and TRBJ1-1, with D perhaps matching TRBD1 (5 bases). V dropped 5 bases and J dropped 1 base, with 8 bases sitting between them. Germline CDR1 is SGHVS and CDR2 is FNYEAQ. CDR3 length equals 13 residues. CDR3 DNA sequence: TGTGCCAGCAGCATCGACAGGAACACTGAAGCTTTCTTT. Translating it yields CASSIDRNTEAFF.

This clonotype was seen a handful of times. V is TRBV10-2 and J is TRBJ2-2; D may correspond to TRBD1 or TRBD2 (5 bases each). CDR1 is WSHSY, CDR2 SAAADI, per germline. The CDR3 length is 16 residues. V lost 1 base and J 5 bases, leaving 14 bases between the germline ends. CDR3 loop: CASSEWVGTLTGELFF. The CDR3, as DNA: TGCGCCAGCAGTGAGTGGGTAGGGACGTTGACCGGGGAGCTGTTTTTT.

This clonotype showed up just a few times. The V gene is TRBV3-1, the J gene TRBJ2-3; the D is unclear. Trimming shortened V by 1 base and J by 2 bases, and 4 bases separated the two germline ends. CDR3 size: 13 residues. Germline V CDR1 and CDR2: LGHDT, YNNKEL (reference sequence). CDR3 sequence reads: CASSQGLTDTQYF. Written as DNA, the CDR3 is TGTGCCAGCAGCCAAGGCCTCACAGATACGCAGTATTTT.

This clonotype has ten or more counts. The J gene is TRBJ2-3, the V gene TRBV12-3 or TRBV12-4, with 9 bases fitting TRBD1. The CDR3 consists of 14 residues. V was clipped by 6 bases and J by 0 bases; unmatched bases: 1. For the CDR3, the DNA is TGTGCCAGCAGAGGGACAGGGAGCACAGATACGCAGTATTTT. Translating gives CASRGTGSTDTQYF.